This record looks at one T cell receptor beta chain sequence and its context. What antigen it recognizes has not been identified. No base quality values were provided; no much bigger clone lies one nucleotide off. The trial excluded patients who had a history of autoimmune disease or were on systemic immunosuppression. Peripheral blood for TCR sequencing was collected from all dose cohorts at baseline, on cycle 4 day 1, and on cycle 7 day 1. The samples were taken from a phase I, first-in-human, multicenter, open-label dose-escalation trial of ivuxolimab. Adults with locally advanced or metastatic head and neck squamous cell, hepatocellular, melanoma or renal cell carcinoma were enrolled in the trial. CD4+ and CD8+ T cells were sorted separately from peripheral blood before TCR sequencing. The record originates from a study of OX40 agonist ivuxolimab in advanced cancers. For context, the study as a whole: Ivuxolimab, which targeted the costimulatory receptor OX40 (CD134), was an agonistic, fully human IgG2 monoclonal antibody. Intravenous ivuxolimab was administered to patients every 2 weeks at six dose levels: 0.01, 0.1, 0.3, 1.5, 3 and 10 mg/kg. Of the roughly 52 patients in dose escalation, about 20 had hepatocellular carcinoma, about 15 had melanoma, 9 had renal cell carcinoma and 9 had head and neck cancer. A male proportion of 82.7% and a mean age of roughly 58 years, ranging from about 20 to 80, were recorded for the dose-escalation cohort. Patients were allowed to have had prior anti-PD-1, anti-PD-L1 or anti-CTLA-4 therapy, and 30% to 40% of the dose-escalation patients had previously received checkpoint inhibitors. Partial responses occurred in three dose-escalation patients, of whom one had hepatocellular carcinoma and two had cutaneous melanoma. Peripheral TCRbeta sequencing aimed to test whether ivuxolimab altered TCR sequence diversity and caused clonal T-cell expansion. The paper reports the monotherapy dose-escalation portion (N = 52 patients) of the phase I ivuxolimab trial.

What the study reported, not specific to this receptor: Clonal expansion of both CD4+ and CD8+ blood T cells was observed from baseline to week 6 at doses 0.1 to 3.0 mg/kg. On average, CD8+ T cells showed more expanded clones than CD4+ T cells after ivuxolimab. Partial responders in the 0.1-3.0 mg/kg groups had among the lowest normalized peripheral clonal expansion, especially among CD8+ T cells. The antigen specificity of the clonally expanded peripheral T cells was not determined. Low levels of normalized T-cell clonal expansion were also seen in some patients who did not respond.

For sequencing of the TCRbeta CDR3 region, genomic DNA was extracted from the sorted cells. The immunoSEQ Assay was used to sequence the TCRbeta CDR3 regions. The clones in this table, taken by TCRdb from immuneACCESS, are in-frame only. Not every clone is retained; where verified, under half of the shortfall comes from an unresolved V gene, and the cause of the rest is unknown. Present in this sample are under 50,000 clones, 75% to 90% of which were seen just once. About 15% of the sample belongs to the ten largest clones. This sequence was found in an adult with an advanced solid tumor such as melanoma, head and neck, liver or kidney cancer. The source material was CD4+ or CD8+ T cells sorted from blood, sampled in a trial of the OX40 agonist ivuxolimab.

The sequence in DNA is TGCGCCAGCAGCTTGGCCCAGGGCGTGAACACTGAAGCTTTCTTT. Translated, it reads CASSLAQGVNTEAFF. Recombination linked TRBV5-1 to TRBJ1-1, with TRBD1 as a weak D call on 5 bases. There are 15 amino acids in the CDR3, from cysteine to phenylalanine inclusive. The sequence is cut down to CDR3 DNA, 45 bases in frame from base 1. The trim is 0 bases for V and 0 bases for J, with a gap of 9 bases between the germline ends. Based on the germline V gene, the CDR1 and CDR2 sequences are SGHRS and YFSETQ.